Sequencing of this T cell receptor beta chain was carried out in a study of T cells in Graves' hyperthyroidism and ophthalmopathy. This clonotype was counted at least ten times. Clinical symptoms, serum thyroxine, TRAb, thyroid ultrasound and orbital computed tomography established diagnosis. Amplification targeted TCR beta CDR3 regions from RNA transcripts. TCR CDR3 regions were first amplified by RT-PCR with HTBI primers. TCRdb redid the calling of the multiplex PCR reads with MiXCR, one entry per CDR3 protein. The sample carries 730,000 or so distinct CDR3 sequences, about 17% recorded once. With 8 bases removed from V and 8 bases from J, the gap between germline ends came to 25 bases. The V gene's germline CDR1 is SNHLY and CDR2 FYNNEI. The CDR3 contains 15 residues.

Material for sequencing was blood. This clonotype originated in a woman between 45 and 60 years old with Graves' hyperthyroidism that later progressed to Graves' ophthalmopathy. The chain joins TRBV2 to TRBJ2-7, with unresolved D. CDR3 region: CASGRLLMGIRKQYF. DNA of the CDR3: TGTGCCAGCGGCAGACTTCTGATGGGCATTCGGAAGCAGTACTTC.